The clone carrying this T cell receptor beta chain showed up many times. The antigen remains undetermined. This sample stems from a study of regulatory T cells in long-lasting Graves disease. For the study at large: Patients newly diagnosed with Graves' had been on antithyroid drugs for under 3 months.

Libraries of TCR beta came from iRepertoire HTBI primers plus Arm-PCR of CDR3 regions. TCRdb itself ran the multiplex PCR reads through MiXCR, one entry per CDR3 protein. Of 450,000 to 700,000 distinct CDR3 sequences in the sample, about 14% were seen once. Study-wide results and caveats: Lower TCR diversity characterized persistent Graves' patients relative to newly diagnosed patients.

This CDR3 spans 12 amino acids. Trimming took 2 bases from V and 5 from J, leaving 8 bases between them. Germline V gene lookup returns CDR1 SGHDT and CDR2 YYEEEE. Regarding time point: newly diagnosed GD, antithyroid drugs for less than 3 months. PBMCs were the source of the RNA used for TCR sequencing. The same sample was also used in a study of T cells in Graves' hyperthyroidism and ophthalmopathy. That paper states: Patients counted as stable if ophthalmopathy did not develop within 18 months.

This clonotype was sampled from a young man with Graves disease. The specimen was peripheral blood mononuclear cells (PBMCs), collected at new diagnosis, from a patient treated with antithyroid drugs. The gene calls are TRBV5-6 and TRBJ2-7; TRBD1 might be the D (5 bases). CDR3 coding DNA: TGTGCCAGCAGCTTCAGGGATCACGAGCAGTACTTC. Translated, it gives CASSFRDHEQYF.